This TCR beta chain was sequenced during a study of tumor-infiltrating lymphocytes in primary liver carcinoma. About the research overall: The patients, men and women alike, were aged 30 to 69 years.

Bulk tissue was left unsorted, and RNA and DNA were co-extracted from about 20-30 mg of it. Germline loops: CDR1 MGHRA, CDR2 YSYEKL. This CDR3 is 15 amino acids long. Whole-study results and caveats: Tumor-adjacent and tumor-blood pairs shared a smaller degree of overlap than tumor region pairs.

Points on this clonotype: Its antigen is still unknown. A junction end diverges from the germline sequence, so it may reflect a read error.

TCR beta cDNA was reverse-transcribed from 450 to 500 ng of total RNA. The reaction used a constant-region primer and ProtoScript II reverse transcriptase. Amplification in three nested multiplex PCR rounds with slightly modified ARM-PCR gave rise to TCR beta libraries. The first two PCR rounds, around 10 cycles each, used TRBV1-TRBV30 forward primers and a C-beta reverse primer. Each CDR3 protein gets one entry after TCRdb re-called the multiplex PCR reads with MiXCR. This table holds 70,000 to 85,000 distinct CDR3 sequences, over 70% found once. The sample consisted of liver tumor tissue from sampling region 4. Subset indicated: tumor region T4, right-lateral pole. The J gene is TRBJ2-7, the V gene TRBV4-1, with D perhaps being TRBD1 or TRBD2 (6 bases each). The receptor comes from a woman aged 55-69 years with primary liver carcinoma and hepatitis B virus infection. Here the CDR3 DNA reads TGCGCCAGCAGCCAAGGAGGGGGGCCACAATACGAGCACTACTTC. Translation: CASSQGGGPQYEHYF.